This T cell receptor (beta chain) was recovered during a study of blood T cells in healthy people across ages. Overall study: In model experiments, template switching was able to capture about one barcoded beta molecule for every two T cells that were present.

Sample-barcoded 5' priming and a J-beta primer mix drove a second PCR of roughly 7 to 11 cycles. TCRdb analysed the 5' RACE reads with MiXCR anew, one entry per CDR3 protein. The table includes roughly 1,300,000 distinct CDR3 sequences, 59% detected once. This CDR3 contains 16 residues. About this clonotype: One end of the junction fails to match germline, which may point to a read error.

This sequence joins TRBV12-3 or TRBV12-4 and TRBJ2-3; 11 bases are shared with TRBD2. The source material was blood. This sequence was found in a man aged 18 to 29 in good health. The CDR3: CASSWVAGGSTDTQYF. CDR3 DNA: TGTGCCAGCAGCTGGGTAGCGGGGGGGAGCACTGATACGCAGTATTTT.